This T cell receptor (beta chain) appears in the sequencing data of a study of breast tumors, draining lymph nodes, adjacent tissues. Study findings and constraints: Tumor TCR diversity was below lymph nodes but above nontumor tissue.

Points on this clonotype: The antigen remains undetermined. This sequence may be a read error, since a much larger clone differs from it by one base.

TCRdb fed the multiplex PCR reads into MiXCR, producing one record per CDR3 protein. This sample has some 230,000 distinct CDR3 sequences, with around 35% found just once. CDR3 length equals 14 residues. The germline CDR1 and CDR2 sequences are SGDLS and YYNGEE. Samples came from axillary lymph nodes draining the breast cancer. The receptor comes from a female donor with breast cancer. Some clones in this sample may be carry-over from other donors' samples. This sequence joins TRBV9 and TRBJ2-7; 9 bases map to TRBD1. What was sequenced was axillary lymph node tissue. This CDR3 is CASSVGQGGDEQSF. CDR3 in DNA: TGTGCCAGCAGCGTAGGACAGGGGGGGGACGAGCAGTCCTTC.